One and the same sample provided the 21 T cell receptor beta chains below, sequenced in a study of cytomegalovirus exposure and HLA in healthy donors. Primers included in the PCR were 60 Vbeta and 13 Jbeta primers. Sequencing used immunoSEQ multiplex PCR; TCRdb keeps in-frame clones, though not all of them. The sample lists 150,000 to 200,000 clones, 60% to 80% occurring once. Sequencing was carried out using PBMCs. These receptors were obtained from a middle-aged woman in good health and CMV-seropositive.

The chain recombines TRBV21-1 with TRBJ2-3; the D call TRBD1 from the table was never checked on the DNA. TRBV21-1 corresponds to a pseudogene. This CDR3 is built from 15 residues. In DNA, the CDR3 is TGTGCCAGCAGCAAGGGACAGGGAAGCACAGATACGCAGTATTTT. It encodes CASSKGQGSTDTQYF.

The chain is built from TRBV28 and TRBJ1-2, with 7 bases identical to TRBD1. This CDR3 is built from 13 residues. Looked up from germline, CDR1 is MDHEN and CDR2 is SYDVKM. V dropped 5 bases and J dropped 7; count of bases not matched to a gene: 7. The CDR3 protein is CASSPGTVFGYTF. The CDR3 DNA reads TGTGCCAGCAGTCCCGGGACAGTCTTTGGCTACACCTTC.

The table lists this clone with a few counts. The rearrangement links TRBV5-6 to TRBJ2-4; the D is unclear. V lost 7 bases and J 7 bases, leaving 9 bases between the germline ends. This CDR3 comprises 11 residues. Germline CDR1 is SGHDT and CDR2 is YYEEEE. The CDR3 bases are TGTGCCAGCCGGAACGGGAACATTCAGTACTTC. It specifies CASRNGNIQYF. The variable domain in full, with the rest retrieved from reference TRBV5-6 and TRBJ2-4, is DAGVTQSPTHLIKTRGQQVTLRCSPKSGHDTVSWYQQALGQGPQFIFQYYEEEERQRGNFPDRFSGHQFPNYSSELNVNALLLGDSALYLCASRNGNIQYFGAGTRLSVL.

The genes are TRBV10-3 and TRBJ2-3, with 8 nucleotides matching TRBD2. The junction had 6 bases not matched to a gene; V was cut back by 4 bases and J by 6 bases. The CDR3 loop spans 14 amino acids. Germline V gene sequence: CDR1 ENHRY, CDR2 SYGVKD. DNA for the CDR3: TGTGCCATCAGTGCCTTTGGCGGGAGGGATACGCAGTATTTT. Translating gives CAISAFGGRDTQYF.

The chain has TRBV5-5 and TRBJ2-7; 12 bases match TRBD1. The germline gives CDR1 SGHKS, CDR2 YYEKEE (reference sequence). Unmatched junction bases numbered 17, after V lost 4 bases and J lost 6 bases. CDR3 size: 18 residues. For the CDR3, the DNA is TGTGCCAGCAGCACAAAGGCCGGGACAGGGGGCGCCGTACGCGAGCAGTACTTC. This sequence encodes CASSTKAGTGGAVREQYF.

CDR3 nucleotide sequence: TGTGCCAGCAGTCAGACAGGGGTCGGTGGTGGCTACACCTTC. It encodes CASSQTGVGGGYTF. The rearrangement links TRBV28 to TRBJ1-2; 8 bases match TRBD1. V dropped 5 bases and J dropped 7; count of bases not matched to a gene: 9. Per germline, CDR1 MDHEN and CDR2 SYDVKM. The CDR3 extends over 14 amino acids.

J is TRBJ2-1 and V is TRBV7-8, with 9 positions matching TRBD1. There are 16 residues in the CDR3. Trimming at V came to 5 bases and at J to 5 bases, leaving 10 bases not matched to a gene. The germline V gene encodes CDR1 SGHVS and CDR2 FQNEAQ. CDR3 sequence: CASSTATGGFNNEQFF. CDR3 DNA: TGTGCCAGCAGCACCGCGACAGGGGGGTTTAACAATGAGCAGTTCTTC.

Remarks on this clone: One end of the junction varies from germline; a read error may be responsible. The rearrangement joins TRBV6-6 to TRBJ2-3, with unresolved D. The germline V gene has CDR1 MNHNY and CDR2 SVGAGI (reference sequence). CDR3 size: 15 residues. The chain's CDR3 is CASSNSAPSTDTQYF. The CDR3 DNA reads TGTGCCAGCAGTAACTCAGCCCCTAGCACAGATACGCAGTATTTT.

This chain joins TRBV15 and TRBJ2-7; the match to TRBD2 covers 14 bases. CDR1 LNHNV and CDR2 YYDKDF come from the germline V gene (reference sequence). Trimming took 3 bases from V and 4 from J; bases not matched to a gene: 2. This CDR3 spans 15 amino acids. The CDR3 coding sequence is TGTGCCACCAGCAGTGGACTAGCGGGAGGATACGAGCAGTACTTC. It translates to CATSSGLAGGYEQYF.

This chain joins TRBV6-1 and TRBJ2-5, with D perhaps matching TRBD1 (6 bases). The CDR3 contains 15 residues. The V end was cut by 2 bases, the J end by 5 bases, with 15 bases between. CDR1 MNHNS and CDR2 SASEGT come from the germline V gene. CDR3 nucleotides: TGTGCCAGCAGTGAAATTATGGGGGCGGAGGAGACCCAGTACTTC. Its protein product is CASSEIMGAEETQYF.

The chain carries TRBV2 and TRBJ1-5; 8 nucleotides match TRBD1. Germline V gives CDR1 SNHLY, CDR2 FYNNEI. CDR3 length: 12 residues. Losses at the gene ends were 1 base for V and 12 bases for J; bases not matched to a gene: 2. CDR3 loop: CASSEGRGLQHF. Written as DNA, the CDR3 is TGTGCCAGCAGTGAAGGCAGGGGGCTCCAGCATTTT.

The CDR3 DNA sequence: TGTGCCAGCAGCTTCCTCGGGGGGACTAATCCCGACGAGCAGTACTTC. Its protein product is CASSFLGGTNPDEQYF. The V call is TRBV5-6, the J call TRBJ2-7; 7 bases fit TRBD2. The ends lost 2 bases at V and 5 bases at J; junction bases unmatched: 13. The CDR3 is made up of 16 amino acids. Germline V gene data show CDR1 as SGHDT and CDR2 as YYEEEE.

This chain connects TRBV9 to TRBJ1-1, with a possible D match to TRBD1 (5 bases). CDR3 length: 18 amino acids. CDR1 SGDLS and CDR2 YYNGEE come from the germline V gene. Trimming pared 4 bases from V and 4 bases from J, leaving 26 bases between. The DNA for the CDR3 is TGTGCCAGCAGCCCTCGGGGGACGGAGAGAGGGGCTTCCACTGAAGCTTTCTTT. Amino acids: CASSPRGTERGASTEAFF.

The chain has TRBV12-2 and TRBJ2-1; the D call of TRBD2 is as the table states it, not checked on the DNA. TRBV12-2 is labeled a pseudogene. CDR3 length: 16 amino acids. The CDR3 region has the DNA TGTGCAAGTCGCTTAGGGGATCGCGGGAGTGAGAATGAGCAGTTCTTC. Protein product: CASRLGDRGSENEQFF.

This clone was seen more than once but under ten times. The chain couples TRBV7-2 to TRBJ2-1, with TRBD2 identical over 8 bases. CDR3 length equals 15 residues. The trim removed 5 bases at V and 0 bases at J, leaving 3 bases unmatched. Germline lookup yields CDR1 SGHTA and CDR2 FQGNSA. CDR3 nucleotide sequence: TGTGCCAGCAGCGTCAGCGGGAGCTCCTACAATGAGCAGTTCTTC. Its translation is CASSVSGSSYNEQFF.

A word on this clone: Sequence at one end of the junction differs from germline and may be a read error. Other DNA sequences within the sample encode an identical CDR3. The chain combines TRBV6-6 with TRBJ1-1; 7 bases line up with TRBD1. This CDR3 comprises 14 residues. Germline CDR1 is MNHNY and CDR2 is SVGAGI (reference sequence). CDR3 region: CASSAQGGNTEAFF. CDR3 bases: TGTGCCAGCAGCGCTCAGGGGGGTAACACTGAAGCTTTTTTT.

The V and J genes are TRBV7-2 and TRBJ2-7; TRBD2 is a possible D gene (6 bases). Per germline, CDR1 SGHTA and CDR2 FQGNSA. The germline V and J ends were trimmed by 5 bases and 4 bases, with 21 bases remaining between them. The CDR3 is 16 residues long. The CDR3 loop reads CASSPRTPPGGYEQYF. DNA for the CDR3: TGTGCCAGCAGCCCCCGGACTCCACCCGGGGGTTACGAGCAGTACTTC.

V and J are TRBV28 and TRBJ2-7, with 8 nucleotides matching TRBD1. This CDR3 is built from 12 residues. Germline V gene data show CDR1 as MDHEN and CDR2 as SYDVKM. Unmatched junction bases numbered 4, after V lost 6 bases and J lost 6 bases. CDR3 in DNA: TGTGCCAGCAGCCCACAGGGGGTCGAGCAGTACTTC. It specifies CASSPQGVEQYF.

This clone was seen only a few times. The chain has TRBV7-9 and TRBJ2-1, with D possibly TRBD1 on 5 matching bases. The V end lost 5 bases, the J end lost 6 bases, and 14 bases lay between the germline ends. The CDR3 length is 14 residues. Per the germline V gene, CDR1 is SEHNR and CDR2 is FQNEAQ (reference sequence). CDR3 sequence reads: CASSLGTGVNEQFF. DNA of the CDR3: TGTGCCAGCAGCCTGGGCACAGGAGTCAATGAGCAGTTCTTC.

The chain uses TRBV11-3 and TRBJ2-1; the D gene is possibly TRBD2 (7 bases). This CDR3 has 14 amino acids. V dropped 8 bases and J dropped 0 bases, with 11 bases sitting between them. Germline V CDR1 and CDR2: SGHNT, YENEEA. The CDR3 region has the DNA TGTGCCAGCGGAGGGGGGGGCTCCTACAATGAGCAGTTCTTC. It is translated as CASGGGGSYNEQFF.

V usage is TRBV5-1 and J usage is TRBJ2-3; TRBD2 might be the D (6 bases). Germline V lookup: CDR1 SGHRS, CDR2 YFSETQ. This CDR3 spans 14 amino acids. V was pared by 0 bases and J by 5 bases, with 10 bases between. The CDR3 DNA follows: TGCGCCAGCAGCTTGGACGGGAGTGAAGATACGCAGTATTTT. It codes for CASSLDGSEDTQYF.